A selection of T cell receptor beta chains follows, all from one sample in a study of early T cells in non-severe SARS-CoV-2 infection. TCRdb redid the calling of the 5' RACE reads with MiXCR, one entry per CDR3 protein. The sample lists tens of thousands of distinct CDR3 sequences, roughly 10% occurring once. The sample was whole blood. All receptors come from an adult who was a healthcare worker with PCR-confirmed SARS-CoV-2 infection or an uninfected control (not recorded which). Each CDR3 is given with its conserved first and last residue. The order of the fields is CDR3 DNA, CDR3 protein, clone size, V gene, D gene, J gene. A D gene is named only where the DNA matches it firmly. Clone size, where shown, is once, few, many, or a class for clones that have expanded.

DNA: TGTGCCAGCTTTGGCTGGGCTGAAGCTTTCTTT; CDR3: CASFGWAEAFF; size: many; V: TRBV6-2/TRBV6-3; D: NA; J: TRBJ1-1
DNA: TGTGCCAGCAGCTTCAACACCTATGGCTACACCTTC; CDR3: CASSFNTYGYTF; size: many; V: TRBV12-3/TRBV12-4; D: NA; J: TRBJ1-2
DNA: TGTGCCAGCTCAGACGGATACGTGCAGTACTTC; CDR3: CASSDGYVQYF; size: NA; V: TRBV18; D: NA; J: TRBJ2-7
DNA: TGTGCCAGCAGCCTCGGAGAAGGGTACGAGCAGTACTTC; CDR3: CASSLGEGYEQYF; size: NA; V: TRBV5-8; D: NA; J: TRBJ2-7
DNA: TGCAGCGTTGTGGTAGATACGCAGTATTTT; CDR3: CSVVVDTQYF; size: few; V: TRBV29-1; D: NA; J: TRBJ2-3
DNA: TGTGCCAGCTCACCTAAGGGGGTAGTGTACGAGCAGTACTTC; CDR3: CASSPKGVVYEQYF; size: few; V: TRBV18; D: NA; J: TRBJ2-7
DNA: TGTGCCAGCAGTTTAATATATGGCGGGAAAGGGGTCACCGGGGAGCTGTTTTTT; CDR3: CASSLIYGGKGVTGELFF; size: few; V: TRBV27; D: NA; J: TRBJ2-2
DNA: TGTGCCAGCTCACCTTTACCGGGACACCAGAGCGGAAAACTGTTTTTT; CDR3: CASSPLPGHQSGKLFF; size: many; V: TRBV18; D: NA; J: TRBJ1-4
DNA: TGCGCCAGCAGCTGGACTGATCGCGGGGAGCTGTTTTTT; CDR3: CASSWTDRGELFF; size: many; V: TRBV5-1; D: NA; J: TRBJ2-2
DNA: TGTGCCAGCAGCTTAGGGCGGACTCTCCCCACAGATACGCAGTATTTT; CDR3: CASSLGRTLPTDTQYF; size: few; V: TRBV7-8; D: NA; J: TRBJ2-3
DNA: TGTGCCAGTAGTAGCGCATGGTCCTACAATGAGCAGTTCTTC; CDR3: CASSSAWSYNEQFF; size: NA; V: TRBV19; D: NA; J: TRBJ2-1
DNA: TGTGCCAGCAGCCCCGACAGACTTACAGATACGCAGTATTTT; CDR3: CASSPDRLTDTQYF; size: NA; V: TRBV6-2/TRBV6-3; D: NA; J: TRBJ2-3
DNA: TGCGCCAGCAGCCAACTGACAGGAAGGACACACTACGAGCAGTACTTC; CDR3: CASSQLTGRTHYEQYF; size: NA; V: TRBV4-1; D: NA; J: TRBJ2-7
DNA: TGTGCCACCAGTGAAGGGACAGGGTACGAGCAGTACTTC; CDR3: CATSEGTGYEQYF; size: NA; V: TRBV24-1; D: TRBD1; J: TRBJ2-7
DNA: TGTGCCAGCAGCTCCACTAGCGGGAGTACCGGGGAGCTGTTTTTT; CDR3: CASSSTSGSTGELFF; size: many; V: TRBV11-2; D: TRBD2; J: TRBJ2-2
DNA: TGTGCCAGCAACAAAGGGGGCCCGAGCACAGATACGCAGTATTTT; CDR3: CASNKGGPSTDTQYF; size: NA; V: TRBV7-8; D: TRBD1; J: TRBJ2-3
DNA: TGTGCCAGCCGTTTAATGAGCGGGAGCGAAAATGAGCAGTTCTTC; CDR3: CASRLMSGSENEQFF; size: few; V: TRBV12-3/TRBV12-4; D: TRBD2; J: TRBJ2-1
DNA: TGTGCCAGTAGTATAGAGCCCTATGGAGCCAAAAACATTCAGTACTTC; CDR3: CASSIEPYGAKNIQYF; size: few; V: TRBV19; D: NA; J: TRBJ2-4
DNA: TGTGCCAGCAGCTTGCTAGGCCCCAACAATGAGCAGTTCTTC; CDR3: CASSLLGPNNEQFF; size: few; V: TRBV5-5; D: NA; J: TRBJ2-1
DNA: TGTGTCAGCAGCCCCCGGCTGACGGGAGAGCAGTACTTC; CDR3: CVSSPRLTGEQYF; size: once; V: TRBV12-3/TRBV12-4; D: NA; J: TRBJ2-7
DNA: TGTGCCAGCATGGTAGCAACCGGCTCCTACAATGAGCAGTTCTTC; CDR3: CASMVATGSYNEQFF; size: NA; V: TRBV7-2; D: NA; J: TRBJ2-1
DNA: TGTGCCAGCAGCATGGGGCAGGGGGAAAATTCACCCCTCCACTTT; CDR3: CASSMGQGENSPLHF; size: many; V: TRBV7-9; D: TRBD1; J: TRBJ1-6
DNA: TGTGCCAGCACCCACGGGGGCACTGAAGCTTTCTTT; CDR3: CASTHGGTEAFF; size: many; V: TRBV7-9; D: NA; J: TRBJ1-1
DNA: TGTGCCAGCAGTTTATTGGGGATAGCGGGAGGTAAGGCGGACGAGCAGTACTTC; CDR3: CASSLLGIAGGKADEQYF; size: many; V: TRBV28; D: TRBD2; J: TRBJ2-7
DNA: TGTGCCAGCAGTTTGACTAGCGGGAGTTACGGCGGGGAGCTGTTTTTT; CDR3: CASSLTSGSYGGELFF; size: many; V: TRBV2; D: TRBD2; J: TRBJ2-2
DNA: TGTGCCAGCAGCTTAAAGACGGTGAACACTGAAGCTTTCTTT; CDR3: CASSLKTVNTEAFF; size: NA; V: TRBV9; D: NA; J: TRBJ1-1
DNA: TGTGCCAGCAGCCCCGGGACTTCCTCGGATACGCAGTATTTT; CDR3: CASSPGTSSDTQYF; size: NA; V: TRBV13; D: NA; J: TRBJ2-3
DNA: TGTGCCAGCAGCTATGGGAGGGCCGGTTACAATGAGCAGTTCTTC; CDR3: CASSYGRAGYNEQFF; size: few; V: TRBV11-2; D: TRBD2; J: TRBJ2-1
DNA: TGTGCCAGCAGCCAACAGGGATCCGGGGAGCTGTTTTTT; CDR3: CASSQQGSGELFF; size: medium-sized; V: TRBV3-1; D: NA; J: TRBJ2-2
DNA: TGTGCCAGCAGTTTTCAGGGGAGGTACGAGCAGTACTTC; CDR3: CASSFQGRYEQYF; size: many; V: TRBV12-3/TRBV12-4; D: NA; J: TRBJ2-7
DNA: TGTGCCAGCGGATCCAATAGGCAGCCTGGAGATACGCAGTATTTT; CDR3: CASGSNRQPGDTQYF; size: many; V: TRBV7-2; D: NA; J: TRBJ2-3
DNA: TGTGCCAGCAGTTTAGGGGGCGGGAAGCCCCAGCATTTT; CDR3: CASSLGGGKPQHF; size: few; V: TRBV12-3/TRBV12-4; D: NA; J: TRBJ1-5
DNA: TGTGCCAGCAGCTTAGAGGCACTAGCGGGAGGGCCCAGCTCCTACAATGAGCAGTTCTTC; CDR3: CASSLEALAGGPSSYNEQFF; size: many; V: TRBV7-9; D: TRBD2; J: TRBJ2-1
DNA: TGTGCCAGCAGCTTATTTAAGGGGGCTGGACTAGCGGGAAGTGAGCAGTTCTTC; CDR3: CASSLFKGAGLAGSEQFF; size: NA; V: TRBV7-8; D: TRBD2; J: TRBJ2-1
DNA: TGTGCCAGCAGTTTTCGACTAGCGGGGCCCTCCTACGAGCAGTACTTC; CDR3: CASSFRLAGPSYEQYF; size: few; V: TRBV28; D: TRBD2; J: TRBJ2-7
DNA: TGTGCCAGCAGCTCGAAGCGGGAGGGATACGAGCAGTACTTC; CDR3: CASSSKREGYEQYF; size: NA; V: TRBV7-8; D: TRBD2; J: TRBJ2-7
DNA: TGTGCCAGCAGTTGGACAGGTTCAGGTGGGGCCAACGTCCTGACTTTC; CDR3: CASSWTGSGGANVLTF; size: NA; V: TRBV6-2/TRBV6-3; D: TRBD1; J: TRBJ2-6
DNA: TGCGCCAGCAGCGGAAAGACAGGGTCGGTTAATTCACCCCTCCACTTT; CDR3: CASSGKTGSVNSPLHF; size: many; V: TRBV5-1; D: TRBD1; J: TRBJ1-6
DNA: TGCGCCAGCAGCCCAACCGGGATACAAGAGACCCAGTACTTC; CDR3: CASSPTGIQETQYF; size: many; V: TRBV5-1; D: NA; J: TRBJ2-5
DNA: TGTGCCAGCAGTTACTCGACCTATGGTCATGATCGGTTCTTC; CDR3: CASSYSTYGHDRFF; size: few; V: TRBV6-5; D: NA; J: TRBJ2-1
DNA: TGCAGTGAAAAAAGTTCCAATGAGCAGTTCTTC; CDR3: CSEKSSNEQFF; size: many; V: TRBV20-1; D: NA; J: TRBJ2-1
DNA: TGTGCCAGCAGCTTAGACTCACCCCTCCACTTT; CDR3: CASSLDSPLHF; size: many; V: TRBV7-2; D: NA; J: TRBJ1-6
DNA: TGTGCCAGCAGCTTACACAGATTGAACGAGCAGTACTTC; CDR3: CASSLHRLNEQYF; size: NA; V: TRBV7-2; D: NA; J: TRBJ2-7
DNA: TGTGCCAGCAGACTAGCGGGAGGAGGCTCCTACGAGCAGTACTTC; CDR3: CASRLAGGGSYEQYF; size: NA; V: TRBV6-5; D: TRBD2; J: TRBJ2-7
DNA: TGTGCCAGCAGCCAAGGGTTTCGTGGAGGGACGAACACCGGGGAGCTGTTTTTT; CDR3: CASSQGFRGGTNTGELFF; size: NA; V: TRBV3-1; D: NA; J: TRBJ2-2
DNA: TGTGCCAGCAGTGACGGACAGGGAGCTGTAGAGACCCAGTACTTC; CDR3: CASSDGQGAVETQYF; size: many; V: TRBV6-2/TRBV6-3; D: TRBD1; J: TRBJ2-5
DNA: TGTGCCAGCAGTTTAGCGCGTAACAGCGAGAATCAGCCCCAGCATTTT; CDR3: CASSLARNSENQPQHF; size: NA; V: TRBV12-3/TRBV12-4; D: NA; J: TRBJ1-5
DNA: TGTGCCAGCAGCTTAGGAAGGCAGGGGGTAGAGCAGTTCTTC; CDR3: CASSLGRQGVEQFF; size: many; V: TRBV7-2; D: TRBD1; J: TRBJ2-1
DNA: TGTGCCAGCAGTGATGGGTTCAGCAATCAGCCCCAGCATTTT; CDR3: CASSDGFSNQPQHF; size: NA; V: TRBV6-1; D: NA; J: TRBJ1-5
DNA: TGTGCCAGCAGCTACGCCTACGAGCAGTACTTC; CDR3: CASSYAYEQYF; size: NA; V: TRBV7-2; D: NA; J: TRBJ2-7